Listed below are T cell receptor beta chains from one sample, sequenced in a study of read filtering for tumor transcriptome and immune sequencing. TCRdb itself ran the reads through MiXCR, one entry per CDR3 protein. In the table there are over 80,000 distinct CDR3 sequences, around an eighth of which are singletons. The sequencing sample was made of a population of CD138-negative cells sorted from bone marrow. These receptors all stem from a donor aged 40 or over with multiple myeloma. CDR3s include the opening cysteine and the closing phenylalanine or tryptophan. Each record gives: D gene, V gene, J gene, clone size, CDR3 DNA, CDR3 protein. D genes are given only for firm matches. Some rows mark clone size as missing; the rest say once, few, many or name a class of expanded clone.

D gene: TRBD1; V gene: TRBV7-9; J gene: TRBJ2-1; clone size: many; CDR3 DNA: TGTGCCAGCAGCCCGACAGGGGGCGGTAACAATGAGCGGTTCTTC; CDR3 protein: CASSPTGGGNNERFF
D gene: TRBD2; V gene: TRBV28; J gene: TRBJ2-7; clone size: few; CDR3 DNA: TGTGCCAGCAGTCCTCTTGGACTAGCGGGGCACTACGAGCAGTACTTC; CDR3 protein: CASSPLGLAGHYEQYF
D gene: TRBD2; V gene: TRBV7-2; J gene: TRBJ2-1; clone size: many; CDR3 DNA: TGTGCCAGCAAAAATAGCGGGAGCCACAATGAGCAGTTCTTC; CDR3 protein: CASKNSGSHNEQFF
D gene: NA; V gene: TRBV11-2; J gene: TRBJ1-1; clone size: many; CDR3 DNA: TGTGCCAGCAGCTTAGTGGGCCTTACAGGGAACACTGAAGCTTTCTTT; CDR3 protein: CASSLVGLTGNTEAFF
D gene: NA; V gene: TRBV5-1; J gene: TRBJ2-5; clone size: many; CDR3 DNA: TGCGCCAGCAGCTTGGAGACAGATCTCGGGACCCAGTACTTC; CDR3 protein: CASSLETDLGTQYF
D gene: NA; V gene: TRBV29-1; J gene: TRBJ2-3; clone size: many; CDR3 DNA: TGCAGCGTATGTACAGCAGATACGCAGTATTTT; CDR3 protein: CSVCTADTQYF
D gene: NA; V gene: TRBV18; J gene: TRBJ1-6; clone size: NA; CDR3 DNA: TGTGCCAGCTCACCAGAGACAGCCTCAAATTCACCCCTCCACTTT; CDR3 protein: CASSPETASNSPLHF
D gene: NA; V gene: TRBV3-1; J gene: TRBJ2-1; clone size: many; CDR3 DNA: TGTGCCAGCAGCCAACCCTACGGGGCCTACAATGAGCAGTTCTTC; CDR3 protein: CASSQPYGAYNEQFF
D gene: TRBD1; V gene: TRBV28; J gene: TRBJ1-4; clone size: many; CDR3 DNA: TGTGCCAGCAGTTCAAGGACAGGGGGGAGAGAAAAACTGTTTTTT; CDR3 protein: CASSSRTGGREKLFF
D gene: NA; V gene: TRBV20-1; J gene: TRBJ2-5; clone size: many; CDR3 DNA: TGCAGTGCTAACGAACCGTACTCCCCGGAGACCCAGTACTTC; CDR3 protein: CSANEPYSPETQYF
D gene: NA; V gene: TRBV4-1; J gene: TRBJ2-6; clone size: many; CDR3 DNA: TGCGCCAGCAGCGGCAGCACGACGGCCTCTGGGGCCAACGTCCTGACTTTC; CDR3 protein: CASSGSTTASGANVLTF
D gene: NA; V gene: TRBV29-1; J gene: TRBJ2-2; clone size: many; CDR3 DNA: TGCAGCGTTGAGTCCAGGGTGAACACCGGGGAGCTGTTTTTT; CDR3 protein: CSVESRVNTGELFF
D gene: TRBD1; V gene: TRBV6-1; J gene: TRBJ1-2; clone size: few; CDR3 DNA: TGTGCCAGCAGTGACAACACTTTTCCGGGACAGGGGAAATATGGCTACACCTTC; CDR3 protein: CASSDNTFPGQGKYGYTF
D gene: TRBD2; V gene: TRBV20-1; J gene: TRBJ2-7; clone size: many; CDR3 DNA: TGCAGTGCTAGAGAGGCTAGCGGGAGTAGCGAGCAGTACTTC; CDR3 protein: CSAREASGSSEQYF
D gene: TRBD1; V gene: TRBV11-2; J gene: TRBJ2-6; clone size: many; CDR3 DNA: TGTGCCAGCAGCCCCCATCTCGGACAGGGACGAAACTCTGGGGCCAACGTCCTGACTTTC; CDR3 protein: CASSPHLGQGRNSGANVLTF
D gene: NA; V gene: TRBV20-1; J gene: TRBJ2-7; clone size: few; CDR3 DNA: TGCAGTGCTGCGCATTCCGAGGCTCAGCGCTCCTACGAGCAGTACTTC; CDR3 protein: CSAAHSEAQRSYEQYF
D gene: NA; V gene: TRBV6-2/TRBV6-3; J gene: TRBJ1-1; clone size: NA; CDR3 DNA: TGTGCCAGCCAGTCGGGGGCTTTCACTGAAGCTTTCTTT; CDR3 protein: CASQSGAFTEAFF
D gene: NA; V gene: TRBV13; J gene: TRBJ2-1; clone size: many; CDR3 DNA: TGTGCCAGCAGCTTAGGCGGGGGTTTGAGGCTCAAGATCTTC; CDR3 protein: CASSLGGGLRLKIF
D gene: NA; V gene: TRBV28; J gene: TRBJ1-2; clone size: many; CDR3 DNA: TGTGCCAGCAGTTCCCGATTTAGGTATGGCTACACCTTC; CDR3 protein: CASSSRFRYGYTF
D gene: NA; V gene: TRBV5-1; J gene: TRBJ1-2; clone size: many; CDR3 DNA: TGCGCCAGCAGCTTGGATGGCGGCTACACCTTC; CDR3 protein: CASSLDGGYTF
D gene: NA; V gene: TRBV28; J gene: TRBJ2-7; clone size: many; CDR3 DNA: TGTGCCAGCAGTTCAACACCAGGTAGCTCCTACGAGCAGTACTTC; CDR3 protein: CASSSTPGSSYEQYF
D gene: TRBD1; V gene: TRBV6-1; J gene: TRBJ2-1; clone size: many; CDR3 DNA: TGTGCCAGCAGTGAAGCCGGGACAGGGGGCCGGGAGCAGTTCTTC; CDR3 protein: CASSEAGTGGREQFF
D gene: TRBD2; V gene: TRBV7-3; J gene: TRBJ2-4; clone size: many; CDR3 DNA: TGTGCCAGCAGTTGGCCGGGACTAGCTCGAGAGCAACTAGCCAAAAACATTCAGTACTTC; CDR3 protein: CASSWPGLAREQLAKNIQYF